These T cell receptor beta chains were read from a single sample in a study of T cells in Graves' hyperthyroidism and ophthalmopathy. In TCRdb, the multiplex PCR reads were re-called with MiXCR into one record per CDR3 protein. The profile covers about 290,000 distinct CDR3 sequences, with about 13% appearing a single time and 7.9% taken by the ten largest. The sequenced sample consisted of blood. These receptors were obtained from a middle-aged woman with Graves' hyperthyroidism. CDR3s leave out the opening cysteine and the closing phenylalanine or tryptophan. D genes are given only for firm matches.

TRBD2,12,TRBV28,ASLGRVSSYEQY
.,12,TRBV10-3,AIRGETVNTEAF
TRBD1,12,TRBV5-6,ASSLGTGVYGYT
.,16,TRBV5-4,ASSLGRQGLGSYNEQF
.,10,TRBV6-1,ASSVEVEVQH
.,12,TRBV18,ASSQASDVNEQF
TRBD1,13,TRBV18,ASSPGTDHTDTQY
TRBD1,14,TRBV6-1,ASSVGTGESNQPQH
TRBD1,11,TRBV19,ASSTDRRETQY
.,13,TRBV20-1,SARDLREGGQPQH
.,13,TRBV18,ASSPSATGRTEAF
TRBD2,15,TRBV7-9,ASSLAGAGSNTGELF
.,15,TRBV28,ASSLWRLGQTNSPLH
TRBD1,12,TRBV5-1,ASADGQGAEGYT
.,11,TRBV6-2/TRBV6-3,ASRSTEQLEAF
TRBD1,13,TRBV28,ASSAPGQGHTEAF
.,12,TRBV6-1,ASSRGGLNQPQH
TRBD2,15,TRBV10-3,AISESMGLQYSYEQY
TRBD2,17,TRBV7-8,ASSKRPPGLAGSQETQY
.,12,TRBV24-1,ATKGGTSTDTQY
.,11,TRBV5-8,ASSPTSLGEQY
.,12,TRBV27,ASSTRLDTYEQY
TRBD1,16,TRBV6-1,ASRLTRQGASVGEKLF
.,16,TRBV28,ASSKGFLMSIPTYEQY
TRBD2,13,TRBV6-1,ASRGRAMRHNEQF
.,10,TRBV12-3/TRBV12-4,ASGPSRTEAF
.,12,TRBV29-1,SVGRTPYTGELF
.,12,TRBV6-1,ATADGRDTDTQY
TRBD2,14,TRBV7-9,ASSPAWGLGVNEQF
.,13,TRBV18,ASSTTYGYNSPLH
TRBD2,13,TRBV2,ASSPSGSTSYEQY
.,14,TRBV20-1,SAAGGTGVFTDTRY
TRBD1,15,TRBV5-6,ASSLIVPGTGDTEAF
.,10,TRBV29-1,SVSLGNTEAF
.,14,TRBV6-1,ASSELNTGAAHEQY
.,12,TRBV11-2,ASSSPRGLETQY
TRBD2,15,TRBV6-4,ASSDPTTSGREYERY
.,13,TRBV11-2,ASRAGTATNEKLF
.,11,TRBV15,ATSRDPRVEQY
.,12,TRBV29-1,SVGDQALGVEQY
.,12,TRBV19,ASNPQGLRYGYT
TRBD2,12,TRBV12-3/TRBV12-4,ASTTAGGSDTQY
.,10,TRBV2,ASSSGAETQY
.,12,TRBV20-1,SAREARRQYEQY
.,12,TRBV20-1,SARSRDARTEAF
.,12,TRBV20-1,SARDQGAYNEQF
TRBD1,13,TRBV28,ASSLGTVSNYGYT
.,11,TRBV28,ASSINRKQPQH
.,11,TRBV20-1,SARNRGATEAF
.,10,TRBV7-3,ASSYQDGEQY
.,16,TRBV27,ASSSYKQGGNSYNEQF
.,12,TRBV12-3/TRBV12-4,ASSLTGGVETQY
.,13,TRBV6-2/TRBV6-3,ASSSPWDYQETQY
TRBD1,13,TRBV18,ASSQGDRINEKLF
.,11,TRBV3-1,ASSQDTDQPQH
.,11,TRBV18,ASSPDGFYEQY
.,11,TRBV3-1,ASSRQLNQPQH
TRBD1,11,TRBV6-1,ASRGQVDSPLH